Below, 23 T cell receptor beta chains from the same sample are listed, as sequenced in a study of monozygotic twins with inflammatory bowel disease. TCRdb reanalyzed the 5' RACE reads, giving one entry per CDR3 protein sequence and no DNA. The ten most abundant clones cover roughly 2% of a sample with about 350,000 distinct CDR3 sequences. The sequencing input was blood. Every receptor here comes from a human donor with ulcerative colitis or Crohn's disease, or a healthy co-twin of an affected twin (not recorded which).

V gene TRBV3-1 combines with J gene TRBJ2-3. This CDR3 is built from 15 residues. Germline V gene sequence: CDR1 LGHDT, CDR2 YNNKEL (reference sequence). CDR3: CASSRDVPSTDTQYF.

V and J are TRBV7-9 and TRBJ1-4; the TRBD1 assignment by TCRdb is unverifiable without DNA. Germline assignment: CDR1 SEHNR and CDR2 FQNEAQ (reference sequence). The CDR3 has 17 residues. The CDR3 spells CASSLAIQGATNEKLFF.

The chain uses TRBV12-3 or TRBV12-4 and TRBJ1-1; TCRdb reports TRBD1, a call that lacks DNA to check it against. CDR3 size: 17 residues. CDR3 sequence: CASSLGSGTALNTEAFF.

The V gene is TRBV20-1, the J gene TRBJ2-1; TCRdb's D call of TRBD1 is untestable without DNA. The CDR3 covers 15 residues. CDR1 and CDR2 (germline): DFQATT, SNEGSKA (reference sequence). The CDR3: CSVRGRASAYNEQFF.

V is TRBV5-1 and J is TRBJ2-1; TCRdb outputs TRBD2, but without DNA this stays unchecked. The CDR3 contains 14 residues. Germline-derived CDR1 and CDR2 are SGHRS and YFSETQ. This chain's CDR3 is CASSALDSYNEQFF.

V and J are TRBV20-1 and TRBJ1-2; TCRdb designates TRBD1, a call that cannot be tested without DNA. The CDR3 contains 15 residues. Germline V lookup: CDR1 DFQATT, CDR2 SNEGSKA (reference sequence). CDR3 sequence reads: CSARDPGVYNYGYTF.

The chain carries TRBV5-5 and TRBJ2-3. From germline, CDR1 is SGHKS and CDR2 YYEKEE (reference sequence). The CDR3 spans 17 residues. The CDR3 here is CASSHGVSRSGTDTQYF.

The V and J genes are TRBV9 and TRBJ2-2. The CDR3 length is 13 residues. In germline, CDR1 is SGDLS, CDR2 YYNGEE. CDR3 protein: CASSEYQTGELFF.

The chain carries TRBV13 and TRBJ2-1; TCRdb picks TRBD2, but there is no DNA to check that call. The CDR3 is 18 amino acids. Germline V gene sequence: CDR1 PRHDT, CDR2 FYEKMQ (reference sequence). CDR3 protein: CASSLESGGSSNYNEQFF.

CDR3 protein: CASSQEGTGQQGYSPLHF. The chain combines TRBV3-1 with TRBJ1-6; TCRdb indicates TRBD1, and absent DNA this call remains unverified. The CDR3 is made up of 18 amino acids. Germline assignment: CDR1 LGHDT and CDR2 YNNKEL (reference sequence).

The rearrangement links TRBV5-1 to TRBJ2-5; TCRdb names TRBD1, which stays unverified in the absence of DNA. The CDR3 is 15 amino acids. Germline V gives CDR1 SGHRS, CDR2 YFSETQ. CDR3 sequence reads: CASSLGPGYQETQYF.

The chain links TRBV29-1 to TRBJ2-1. Looked up from germline, CDR1 is SQVTM and CDR2 is ANQGSEA. The CDR3 contains 13 residues. The CDR3 sequence: CSVVAVSYNEQFF.

This chain uses TRBV5-1 with TRBJ2-1; TCRdb calls TRBD1, which cannot be checked without DNA. Germline lookup yields CDR1 SGHRS and CDR2 YFSETQ. The CDR3 is 15 residues long. This CDR3 reads CASSLGQSTFNEQFF.

V gene TRBV2 combines with J gene TRBJ2-7; TCRdb names TRBD1, which stays unverified in the absence of DNA. The length of the CDR3 is 15 residues. Looked up from germline, CDR1 is SNHLY and CDR2 is FYNNEI. The CDR3 sequence: CASSERGWYSYEQYF.

The chain combines TRBV5-1 with TRBJ1-1; absent DNA, TCRdb's TRBD1 call cannot be checked. CDR3 length: 13 amino acids. The germline CDR1 and CDR2 sequences are SGHRS and YFSETQ. The CDR3 here is CASRERGITEAFF.

The chain carries TRBV5-1 and TRBJ1-1; TCRdb proposes TRBD1, but this gene call is untestable without DNA. The CDR3 has 15 amino acids. Germline CDR1 SGHRS, CDR2 YFSETQ. The CDR3 region is CASSLEGRGYTEAFF.

The gene calls are TRBV7-2 and TRBJ2-3; the TCRdb call, TRBD1, lacks DNA for checking. In germline, CDR1 is SGHTA, CDR2 FQGNSA. This CDR3 spans 15 amino acids. Here the CDR3 reads CASSLGIRVADTQYF.

The chain carries TRBV5-1 and TRBJ2-7; TCRdb names TRBD1, which stays unverified in the absence of DNA. The germline V gene encodes CDR1 SGHRS and CDR2 YFSETQ. The length of the CDR3 is 15 residues. CDR3 protein: CASSLGRDMGYEQYF.

The J gene is TRBJ2-6, the V gene TRBV19. The CDR3 spans 13 residues. Germline CDR1 reads LNHDA; CDR2 reads SQIVND (reference sequence). The CDR3: CASSIRGLYVLTF. The full variable domain, completed using reference TRBV19 and TRBJ2-6, is DGGITQSPKYLFRKEGQNVTLSCEQNLNHDAMYWYRQDPGQGLRLIYYSQIVNDFQKGDIAEGYSVSREKKESFPLTVTSAQKNPTAFYLCASSIRGLYVLTFGAGSRLTVL.

The J gene is TRBJ2-3, the V gene TRBV7-9; checking the TCRdb D call of TRBD1 is not possible without DNA. This CDR3 region has 12 residues. Germline values: CDR1 SEHNR, CDR2 FQNEAQ (reference sequence). CDR3 residues: CASSLPGYTQYF. Combining the CDR3 with reference TRBV7-9 and TRBJ2-3 gives the whole variable domain DTGVSQNPRHKITKRGQNVTFRCDPISEHNRLYWYRQTLGQGPEFLTYFQNEAQLEKSRLLSDRFSAERPKGSFSTLEIQRTEQGDSAMYLCASSLPGYTQYFGPGTRLTVL.

The chain has TRBV18 and TRBJ1-6; the TCRdb call, TRBD1, lacks DNA for checking. The CDR3 length is 14 residues. CDR1 and CDR2 (germline): KGHSH, LQKENI. CDR3 in amino acids: CASSRDRDQSPLHF.

This rearrangement joins TRBV25-1 to TRBJ2-7; TCRdb calls TRBD1, which cannot be checked without DNA. The CDR3 contains 14 residues. The germline V gene encodes CDR1 MGHDK and CDR2 SYGVNS. This CDR3 is CASRPGQGPYEQYF.

The J gene is TRBJ1-1, the V gene TRBV20-1. Germline values: CDR1 DFQATT, CDR2 SNEGSKA (reference sequence). The CDR3 spans 12 residues. The CDR3 sequence: CSARDMNTEAFF.